This T cell receptor (beta chain) emerged from a study of T cell responses to AZD1222 COVID-19 vaccine. Study-wide points: At baseline, just a handful of AZD1222 recipients tested seropositive.

Trimming removed 0 bases from V and 8 bases from J, with 14 bases in between. CDR1 and CDR2 (germline): SGDLS, YYNGEE. The CDR3 covers 14 residues. A word on this clone: Its antigen is not identified. Other DNA sequences in this sample translate to the same CDR3.

Method: immunoSEQ multiplex PCR; TCRdb's copy keeps in-frame clones and lacks some. This repertoire shows over 150,000 clones, 85% to 90% found once; its top ten account for roughly 6.9%. The receptor was isolated from an adult in good health. V is TRBV9 and J is TRBJ1-2; perhaps TRBD1 as D (5 bases). The specimen was peripheral blood, collected on day 0 of AZD1222 vaccination. The CDR3 spells CASSVAGQGGGYTF. The CDR3 bases are TGTGCCAGCAGCGTAGCTGGGCAGGGTGGCGGCTACACCTTC.